Shown below are 6 T cell receptor beta chains from a single sample sequenced in a study of blood T cells in healthy people across ages (dated by TCRdb to about 2015). Receptor libraries were prepared by 5' RACE. The sequencer listed for this sample is Illumina HiSeq 2500. The second PCR ran for roughly 7 to 11 cycles and used a J-beta primer mix along with a sample-barcoded 5' primer. TCRdb trimmed the raw reads at Q25, called clones with MiXCR and kept productive beta chains. Every entry covers one CDR3 protein and lists the most common genes and DNA from its rows. The sample table records 850,000 to 1,000,000 distinct CDR3 sequences; approximately 49% of these occur just once. Together, the top ten hold over 10% of the sample. The sequencing input was blood. The receptor set was obtained from a young man in good health.

The chain joins TRBV21-1 to TRBJ2-2; TRBD1, the D gene given by the table, was not confirmed from the DNA. TRBV21-1 is reported as a pseudogene. This CDR3 is 15 amino acids long. The CDR3 DNA reads as TGTGCCAGCAGCAAACGGACAGGGTATACCGGGGAGCTGTTTTTT. As protein: CASSKRTGYTGELFF.

The CDR3 region has the DNA TGCAGTGCTAAACCAAACCGGGGACAGGGGGTTTACACCGGGGAGCTGTTTTTT. This translates into CSAKPNRGQGVYTGELFF. The chain combines TRBV20-1 with TRBJ2-2; 11 bases agree with TRBD1. Trimming cost V 4 bases and J 3 bases; bases outside gene matches: 13. The CDR3 consists of 18 residues. CDR1 DFQATT and CDR2 SNEGSKA come from the germline V gene (reference sequence).

This clonotype was seen more than once but under ten times. The J gene is TRBJ2-1, the V gene TRBV24-1, with 9 bases fitting TRBD1. The CDR3 runs to 20 residues. With 3 bases clipped from V and 1 base from J, the junction kept 15 bases outside the gene matches. Germline V CDR1 and CDR2: KGHDR, SFDVKD. In DNA form, the CDR3 reads TGTGCCACCAGTGATGAATTGGGACAGGGAATACCGGTTTCCTACAATGAGCAGTTCTTC. Protein sequence: CATSDELGQGIPVSYNEQFF.

This clonotype was picked up a small number of times. V and J are TRBV20-1 and TRBJ1-1; D might be TRBD1 (5 bases). The CDR3 totals 14 residues. In germline, CDR1 is DFQATT, CDR2 SNEGSKA (reference sequence). V was trimmed by 3 bases and J by 1 base, leaving 12 bases between them. This chain's CDR3 is CSASAGTANTEAFF. The CDR3 nucleotides are TGCAGTGCTAGCGCCGGGACGGCGAACACTGAAGCTTTCTTT.

V usage is TRBV11-3 and J usage is TRBJ2-2, with D possibly TRBD1 on 6 matching bases. In germline, CDR1 is SGHNT, CDR2 YENEEA. The CDR3 consists of 16 residues. Trimming removed 5 bases at V and 6 bases at J, with 19 bases between. The CDR3 sequence: CASSTLQGRGPGELFF. The CDR3 nucleotides read TGTGCCAGCAGCACCTTACAGGGAAGGGGCCCCGGGGAGCTGTTTTTT.

Comment on this clonotype: This may arise from a read error, as a much more abundant clone is one base away. This chain connects TRBV5-1 to TRBJ2-1, with TRBD1 matching over 9 bases. The DNA end lines up better with TRBJ2-7; the J call may be wrong. The CDR3 is 16 amino acids. Germline-derived CDR1 and CDR2 are SGHRS and YFSETQ. The CDR3 protein is CASSLGQGVSYNEQYF. CDR3 in DNA: TGCGCCAGCAGCTTGGGACAGGGGGTCTCCTACAATGAGCAGTACTTC.